What follows are 20 T cell receptor beta chains derived from one specimen sequenced in a study of beta chain features in type 1 diabetes. General study findings and limits: Researchers report that Type 1 diabetes patients had moderately but significantly shorter TCRB CDR3s across all four CD4+ subsets.

Their antigen targets remain unknown. Expressed TCRB transcripts got sequenced, as all isolated RNA was reverse transcribed. Measured with immunoSEQ multiplex PCR; TCRdb has only the in-frame clones, and not every one. The profile shows about 340,000 clones, 13% of them singletons. Input material: naive CD4+ T cells from blood. The receptors come from a woman younger than 30 with type 1 diabetes.

This clone came up a few times. The chain has TRBV11-3 and TRBJ2-1; 7 bases match TRBD2. The V gene end was trimmed by 8 bases and the J gene end by 2 bases; junction bases not matched to a gene: 3. The CDR3 extends over 13 amino acids. CDR1 and CDR2 (germline): SGHNT, YENEEA. For the CDR3, the DNA is TGTGCCAGCGGCCTAGCGGCCTACAATGAGCAGTTCTTC. Translated, it gives CASGLAAYNEQFF.

This CDR3 is CASSSGDSNEKLFF. CDR3 bases: TGTGCCAGCAGCTCAGGGGATTCTAATGAAAAACTGTTTTTT. V gene TRBV6-6 combines with J gene TRBJ1-4; D is perhaps TRBD1 (6 bases). Germline values: CDR1 MNHNY, CDR2 SVGAGI (reference sequence). With 6 bases removed from V and 3 bases from J, the gap between germline ends came to 11 bases. This CDR3 contains 14 residues.

The chain combines TRBV20-1 with TRBJ1-4; 7 positions agree with TRBD1. This CDR3 is 11 amino acids long. Losses at the gene ends were 6 bases for V and 8 bases for J; bases not matched to a gene: 3. CDR1 DFQATT and CDR2 SNEGSKA come from the germline V gene (reference sequence). In DNA form, the CDR3 reads TGCAGTGCCTTGGACAGGGAAAAACTGTTTTTT. It yields the protein CSALDREKLFF.

There are a few counts of this clone. The chain recombines TRBV11-2 with TRBJ2-7; 8 bases line up with TRBD2. Germline CDR1 reads SGHAT; CDR2 reads FQNNGV. J gave up 7 bases and V 0 bases, and 8 bases lay outside the gene matches. The CDR3 has 15 residues. As DNA, the CDR3 is TGTGCCAGCAGCTTAGAGGAGCGGGAGTTGTGTGAGCAGTACGTC. Its translation: CASSLEERELCEQYV.

Only a few counts were recorded for this clone. The CDR3 protein is CASSLWGRDIQYF. CDR3 coding DNA: TGTGCCAGCAGTTTGTGGGGGCGAGACATTCAGTACTTC. This chain links TRBV28 with TRBJ2-4; possible D gene TRBD1, 6 bases. V was pared by 3 bases and J by 8 bases, with 11 bases between. This CDR3 is 13 amino acids long. Germline CDR1 and CDR2: MDHEN and SYDVKM.

Only a few counts were recorded for this clone. V gene TRBV5-6 combines with J gene TRBJ2-5; the D gene is possibly TRBD1 (6 bases). This CDR3 has 13 amino acids. Germline-derived CDR1 and CDR2 are SGHDT and YYEEEE. V was pared by 1 base and J by 4 bases, with 8 bases between. This chain's CDR3 is CASSLRGGETQYF. CDR3 nucleotide sequence: TGTGCCAGCAGCTTGAGAGGGGGAGAGACCCAGTACTTC.

This clone came up a few times. This sequence joins TRBV12-5 and TRBJ2-3, with D tentatively TRBD2 (5 bases). The CDR3 is made up of 11 amino acids. Germline V lookup: CDR1 LGHNT, CDR2 FRNRAP. V was clipped by 7 bases and J by 6 bases, with 8 bases between them. This CDR3 reads CASASGDTQYF. The CDR3 nucleotides are TGTGCTAGTGCCTCGGGGGATACGCAGTATTTT.

J is TRBJ2-2 and V is TRBV7-3; 8 nucleotides agree with TRBD2. Germline-derived CDR1 and CDR2 are SGHTA and FQGTGA. The length of the CDR3 is 16 residues. V was clipped by 3 bases and J by 4 bases; unmatched bases: 7. The CDR3 bases are TGTGCCAGCAGCTTTCCCGGGAGGGACCCCACCGGGGAGCTGTTTTTT. Translated: CASSFPGRDPTGELFF.

The V call is TRBV19, the J call TRBJ2-1; 8 positions match TRBD2. From germline, CDR1 is LNHDA and CDR2 SQIVND (reference sequence). This CDR3 spans 19 amino acids. V trimming: 7 bases; J trimming: 3 bases; junction bases outside the gene matches: 20. The chain's CDR3 is CASTSGAGGPFGNYNEQFF. Here the CDR3 DNA reads TGTGCCAGTACCTCAGGGGCGGGAGGCCCGTTCGGGAACTACAATGAGCAGTTCTTC.

This clone has only a few counts. The sample contains more than one DNA sequence encoding this CDR3. V is TRBV30 and J is TRBJ1-5; D ambiguous. The length of the CDR3 is 13 residues. Germline V gene lookup returns CDR1 GTSNPN and CDR2 SVGIG (reference sequence). Trimming removed 0 bases from V and 4 bases from J, with 7 bases in between. The CDR3 region has the DNA TGTGCCTGGAGTGTAGAGGGAAATCAGCCCCAGCATTTT. Amino acid sequence: CAWSVEGNQPQHF. The full variable domain, with the rest looked up from reference TRBV30 and TRBJ1-5, is SQTIHQWPATLVQPVGSPLSLECTVEGTSNPNLYWYRQAAGRGLQLLFYSVGIGQISSEVPQNLSASRPQDRQFILSSKKLLLSDSGFYLCAWSVEGNQPQHFGDGTRLSIL.

The V gene is TRBV28, the J gene TRBJ2-7; no definite D call. Deletions cut 3 bases from V and 7 bases from J, with 10 bases between. CDR1 is MDHEN and CDR2 is SYDVKM in the germline V gene. The CDR3 spans 12 residues. The CDR3 DNA follows: TGTGCCAGCAGTTTCCCCACCGGGGAGCAGTACTTC. It specifies CASSFPTGEQYF. The full variable domain, in which reference TRBV28 and TRBJ2-7 provide the parts outside the CDR3, is DVKVTQSSRYLVKRTGEKVFLECVQDMDHENMFWYRQDPGLGLRLIYFSYDVKMKEKGDIPEGYSVSREKKERFSLILESASTNQTSMYLCASSFPTGEQYFGPGTRLTVT.

The rearrangement uses TRBV5-4 and TRBJ1-1; 10 bases fit TRBD1. V gave up 4 bases and J gave up 2 bases; unmatched junction bases: 8. This CDR3 region has 16 residues. Per the germline V gene, CDR1 is SGHNT and CDR2 is YYREEE (reference sequence). CDR3: CASSRPGQGKNTEAFF. As DNA, the CDR3 is TGTGCCAGCAGCCGACCGGGACAGGGGAAAAACACTGAAGCTTTCTTT.

This clone has only a few counts. This chain joins TRBV5-1 and TRBJ2-5; TRBD2 agrees at 9 bases. V shed 0 bases, J shed 4 bases, and the junction held 7 bases outside the gene matches. Germline V gene lookup returns CDR1 SGHRS and CDR2 YFSETQ. This CDR3 is built from 16 residues. The CDR3 spells CASSLAASGIGETQYF. Written as DNA, the CDR3 is TGCGCCAGCAGCTTGGCCGCTAGCGGGATCGGAGAGACCCAGTACTTC. Full variable domain (remainder filled in from reference TRBV5-1 and TRBJ2-5): KAGVTQTPRYLIKTRGQQVTLSCSPISGHRSVSWYQQTPGQGLQFLFEYFSETQRNKGNFPGRFSGRQFSNSRSEMNVSTLELGDSALYLCASSLAASGIGETQYFGPGTRLLVL.

This chain connects TRBV19 to TRBJ1-1, with unresolved D. Deletions cut 6 bases from V and 1 base from J, with 6 bases between. The CDR3 extends over 12 amino acids. Per the germline V gene, CDR1 is LNHDA and CDR2 is SQIVND (reference sequence). CDR3 sequence reads: CASRGANTEAFF. For the CDR3, the DNA is TGTGCCAGTAGGGGCGCGAACACTGAAGCTTTCTTT.

The chain is built from TRBV19 and TRBJ2-7; 12 bases line up with TRBD2. The CDR3 sequence is 18 residues long. Germline V gives CDR1 LNHDA, CDR2 SQIVND (reference sequence). V lost 4 bases, J lost 7 bases, and 17 bases stayed unmatched. The CDR3 DNA sequence: TGTGCCAGTAGTACGGACGGACTAGCGGGGCATCTACGTAGAGAGCAGTACTTC. It is translated as CASSTDGLAGHLRREQYF.

This clone was seen only a few times. The rearrangement uses TRBV29-1 and TRBJ2-5, with TRBD2 matching over 11 bases. The CDR3 length is 16 residues. V was clipped by 4 bases and J by 2 bases; unmatched bases: 9. Germline V lookup: CDR1 SQVTM, CDR2 ANQGSEA. The CDR3 region is CSVGGRVAGGQETQYF. For the CDR3, the DNA is TGCAGCGTTGGGGGACGGGTAGCGGGAGGGCAAGAGACCCAGTACTTC.

J is TRBJ1-1 and V is TRBV30; 8 bases line up with TRBD1. The J segment lost 7 bases and the V segment lost 4 bases, leaving 11 bases of the junction unmatched. Germline lookup yields CDR1 GTSNPN and CDR2 SVGIG (reference sequence). The CDR3 loop spans 14 amino acids. For the CDR3, the DNA is TGTGCCTGGACGAGGACAGGGAGGGATTTTGAAGCTTTCTTT. This sequence encodes CAWTRTGRDFEAFF.

The rearrangement uses TRBV29-1 and TRBJ2-7; 13 bases agree with TRBD2. CDR1 is SQVTM and CDR2 is ANQGSEA in the germline V gene. V lost 6 bases, J lost 6 bases, and 2 bases stayed unmatched. This CDR3 comprises 12 residues. The CDR3 region has the DNA TGCAGCGTGGGGACTAGCGGGATCGAGCAGTACTTC. The encoded protein is CSVGTSGIEQYF.

This clone was recorded a few times. This chain connects TRBV30 to TRBJ1-1; TRBD1 is a possible D gene (5 bases). Germline CDR1 reads GTSNPN; CDR2 reads SVGIG (reference sequence). The CDR3 is 14 amino acids. Trimming removed 4 bases from V and 3 bases from J, with 15 bases in between. In nucleotides, the CDR3 is TGTGCCTGGACCGTCGGGACTCCCGACACTGAAGCTTTCTTT. The encoded protein is CAWTVGTPDTEAFF.

In its sample, this clone was seen a few times. A read error may account for a junction end that differs from germline. This chain joins TRBV29-1 and TRBJ1-3; D not resolved. From germline, CDR1 is SQVTM and CDR2 ANQGSEA. There are 13 residues in the CDR3. CDR3 loop: CSVEVNSGNTIYF. The CDR3 nucleotides read TGCAGCGTAGAAGTAAACTCTGGAAACACCATATATTTT.